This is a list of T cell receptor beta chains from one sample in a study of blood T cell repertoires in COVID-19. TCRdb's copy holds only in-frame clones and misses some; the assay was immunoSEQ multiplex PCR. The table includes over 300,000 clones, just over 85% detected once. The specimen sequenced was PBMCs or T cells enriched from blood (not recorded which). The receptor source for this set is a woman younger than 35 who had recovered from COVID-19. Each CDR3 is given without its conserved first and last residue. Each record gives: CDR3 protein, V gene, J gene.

CDR3 protein: ASSRRTGGIKKLF
V gene: TRBV3-1/TRBV3-2
J gene: TRBJ1-4

CDR3 protein: ASSSPRGTEAF
V gene: TRBV12-3/TRBV12-4
J gene: TRBJ1-1

CDR3 protein: ATSDQTGITDTQY
V gene: TRBV24-1
J gene: TRBJ2-3

CDR3 protein: ASSTQVNPGYT
V gene: TRBV28
J gene: TRBJ1-2

CDR3 protein: ADKTGQNEQY
V gene: TRBV23-1
J gene: TRBJ2-7

CDR3 protein: ASSFGTSANEQF
V gene: TRBV7-2
J gene: TRBJ2-1

CDR3 protein: AISPGQGYEQY
V gene: TRBV10-3
J gene: TRBJ2-7

CDR3 protein: ASSFWTEQETQY
V gene: TRBV7-9
J gene: TRBJ2-5

CDR3 protein: ASSELVGGTSDTQY
V gene: TRBV4-2
J gene: TRBJ2-3

CDR3 protein: ASSQTPGQGAANEKLF
V gene: TRBV4-1
J gene: TRBJ1-4

CDR3 protein: ASGLGQGYNEQF
V gene: TRBV12-5
J gene: TRBJ2-1

CDR3 protein: ASSQGLNTEAF
V gene: TRBV2
J gene: TRBJ1-1

CDR3 protein: ASSLGQSNQPQH
V gene: TRBV27
J gene: TRBJ1-5

CDR3 protein: ASSLGQWAYSPLH
V gene: TRBV27
J gene: TRBJ1-6

CDR3 protein: ASSLVSGNNEQF
V gene: TRBV11-3
J gene: TRBJ2-1

CDR3 protein: ASSKGPRVYGYT
V gene: TRBV21-1
J gene: TRBJ1-2

CDR3 protein: ASSHGIQGGSYEQY
V gene: TRBV3-1/TRBV3-2
J gene: TRBJ2-7

CDR3 protein: ASSQQRTGGFESNTQY
V gene: TRBV3-1/TRBV3-2
J gene: TRBJ2-3

CDR3 protein: ASSPTQGETQY
V gene: TRBV12-3/TRBV12-4
J gene: TRBJ2-5

CDR3 protein: ASSRQGSNQPQH
V gene: TRBV2
J gene: TRBJ1-5

CDR3 protein: ASSFWGQVLQTQY
V gene: TRBV27
J gene: TRBJ2-5

CDR3 protein: AWNRQGGSSYNEQF
V gene: TRBV30
J gene: TRBJ2-1

CDR3 protein: ATSRDRGLYEQY
V gene: TRBV15
J gene: TRBJ2-7

CDR3 protein: ASTPGSHGYT
V gene: TRBV7-9
J gene: TRBJ1-2

CDR3 protein: ASSKRGRGTQRMNTEAF
V gene: TRBV21-1
J gene: TRBJ1-1

CDR3 protein: ASSFDSTGTSSTDTQY
V gene: TRBV5-1
J gene: TRBJ2-3

CDR3 protein: ASSPGPASTNEKLF
V gene: TRBV7-6
J gene: TRBJ1-4

CDR3 protein: AISLSRAEAF
V gene: TRBV10-3
J gene: TRBJ1-1

CDR3 protein: ASSLRGTGLSGANVLT
V gene: TRBV9
J gene: TRBJ2-6

CDR3 protein: ASGIQGPSYNEQF
V gene: TRBV10-2
J gene: TRBJ2-1

CDR3 protein: ASTYLGGPVGYT
V gene: TRBV7-9
J gene: TRBJ1-2

CDR3 protein: ASGSFPGSEETQY
V gene: TRBV5-1
J gene: TRBJ2-5